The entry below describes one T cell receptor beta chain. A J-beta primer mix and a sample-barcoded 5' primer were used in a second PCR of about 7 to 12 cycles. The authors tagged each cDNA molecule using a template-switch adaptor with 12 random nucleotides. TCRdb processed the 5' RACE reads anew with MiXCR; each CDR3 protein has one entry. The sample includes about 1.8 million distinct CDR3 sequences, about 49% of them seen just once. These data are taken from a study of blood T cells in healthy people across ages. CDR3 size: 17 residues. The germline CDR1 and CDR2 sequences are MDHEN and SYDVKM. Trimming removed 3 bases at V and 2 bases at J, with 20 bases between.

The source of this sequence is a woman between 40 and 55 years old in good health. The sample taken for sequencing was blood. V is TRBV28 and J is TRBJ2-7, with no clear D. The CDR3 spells CASSFSRANPIPYEQYF. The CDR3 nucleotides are TGTGCCAGCAGTTTTTCCCGGGCGAACCCCATACCCTACGAGCAGTACTTC.